This T cell receptor beta chain was retrieved from a study of blood T cell repertoires in COVID-19. As for the study in general: PBMCs, B-cell-depleted T cells, or T cells were the source of the cDNA or gDNA that made up the material.

CDR1 is SQVTM and CDR2 is ANQGSEA in the germline V gene. V shed 3 bases and J shed 0 bases, with 9 bases lying between them. This CDR3 is 13 amino acids long. Sequencing was performed with immunoSEQ multiplex PCR; in TCRdb, only in-frame clones are kept and a portion is missing. The table includes about 47,000 clones, 84% detected once. Sequenced material: peripheral blood. V is TRBV29-1 and J is TRBJ2-7; D not resolved. This receptor was obtained from a man aged 50 or older with acute or convalescent COVID-19. CDR3 amino acids: CSVDSPGSYEQYF. For the CDR3, the DNA is TGCAGCGTTGACAGCCCGGGCTCCTACGAGCAGTACTTC.